Below are 26 T cell receptor beta chains sequenced from a single sample in a study of prognosis after radiotherapy for stage I lung cancer. Genomic DNA served as the source from which two-round multiplex PCR generated TCR beta CDR3 amplicons. The first PCR round targeted every TRBV and TRBJ gene with specific primers. TCRdb re-called the multiplex PCR reads with MiXCR, one entry per CDR3 protein. This table holds roughly 30,000 distinct CDR3 sequences, under 35% found once. The sequences come from PBMCs, collected before or after stereotactic body radiation therapy (not recorded which). Receptors were obtained from a donor aged 50 or older with non-small cell lung cancer.

This clonotype was found many times. The chain recombines TRBV19 with TRBJ1-5; 9 bases line up with TRBD1. V gave up 3 bases and J gave up 6 bases; unmatched junction bases: 6. Germline V lookup: CDR1 LNHDA, CDR2 SQIVND (reference sequence). The CDR3 consists of 15 residues. This CDR3 is CASSIVQGAGQPQHF. The CDR3 nucleotides read TGTGCCAGTAGTATTGTACAGGGGGCCGGTCAGCCCCAGCATTTT.

This clonotype was seen just once. A much more abundant neighbour one base away suggests this may be a read error. V is TRBV4-2 and J is TRBJ2-2; TRBD1 matches at 8 bases. The CDR3 covers 17 residues. CDR1 and CDR2 from the germline V gene are LGHNA and YNFKEQ. In DNA form, the CDR3 reads TGTGCCAGCAGCCAAGTCGGGGCAGGGGGCAATACCGTGGAGCTGTTTTTT. Translating gives CASSQVGAGGNTVELFF.

The chain combines TRBV28 with TRBJ2-4; D is undetermined. Deletions cut 1 base from V and 1 base from J, with 17 bases between. CDR3 length equals 18 residues. Germline V gene data show CDR1 as MDHEN and CDR2 as SYDVKM. CDR3 protein: CASSLSTLGSLAKNIQYF. CDR3 nucleotides: TGTGCCAGCAGTTTATCTACCCTGGGTAGTTTGGCCAAAAACATTCAGTACTTC. Complete variable domain (other parts from reference TRBV28 and TRBJ2-4): DVKVTQSSRYLVKRTGEKVFLECVQDMDHENMFWYRQDPGLGLRLIYFSYDVKMKEKGDIPEGYSVSREKKERFSLILESASTNQTSMYLCASSLSTLGSLAKNIQYFGAGTRLSVL.

This clonotype has at least ten counts. The V gene is TRBV14, the J gene TRBJ2-1; 10 nucleotides align to TRBD1. The CDR3 is made up of 16 amino acids. Germline V lookup: CDR1 SGHDN, CDR2 FVKESK. V gave up 4 bases and J gave up 7 bases; unmatched junction bases: 10. In DNA form, the CDR3 reads TGTGCCAGCAGCCCCCGAGGGACAGGGGTTTGGAATGAGCAGTTCTTC. It is translated as CASSPRGTGVWNEQFF.

This clonotype was detected a few times. Possible read error: a much larger clone is one base away. V usage is TRBV15 and J usage is TRBJ1-5; D is unresolved. Germline loops: CDR1 LNHNV, CDR2 YYDKDF (reference sequence). The CDR3 extends over 13 amino acids. Trimming took off 0 bases at V and 6 bases at J, with 6 bases between the two ends. The CDR3 reads CATSRELLQPQHF. DNA for the CDR3: TGTGCCACCAGCAGAGAGTTACTTCAGCCCCAGCATTTT. Supplemented by reference TRBV15 and TRBJ1-5, the full variable domain reads DAMVIQNPRYQVTQFGKPVTLSCSQTLNHNVMYWYQQKSSQAPKLLFHYYDKDFNNEADTPDNFQSRRPNTSFCFLDIRSPGLGDTAMYLCATSRELLQPQHFGDGTRLSIL.

On this clonotype: This may stem from a read error, because a much larger clone lies one nucleotide away. The chain couples TRBV2 to TRBJ2-5; TRBD2 aligns across 7 bases. Germline CDR1 reads SNHLY; CDR2 reads FYNNEI. The CDR3 is 13 residues long. The CDR3 nucleotides are TGTGTCAGCAGCGGGGACTTCCAAGAGACCCAGTACTTC. Its protein product is CVSSGDFQETQYF.

On this clonotype: Just one base apart from a much larger clone, this may be a read error. The gene calls are TRBV6-2 or TRBV6-3 and TRBJ2-5, with 8 bases fitting TRBD2. J was trimmed by 2 bases and V by 10 bases; bases with no gene match: 15. Germline CDR1 MNHEY, CDR2 SVGEGT. CDR3 size: 16 residues. CDR3 amino acids: CAISPPGSGAQETQYF. The CDR3 nucleotides read TGTGCCATCAGCCCTCCTGGTAGCGGGGCGCAAGAGACCCAGTACTTC.

The sample holds a few counts of this clonotype. Just one base apart from a much larger clone, this may be a read error. J is TRBJ1-5 and V is TRBV6-2 or TRBV6-3; TRBD1 matches at 8 bases. CDR3 length: 17 residues. The ends lost 7 bases at V and 2 bases at J; junction bases unmatched: 13. The germline CDR1 and CDR2 sequences are MNHEY and SVGEGT. CDR3 sequence reads: CASIPGQGVWGNQPQHF. The CDR3 DNA follows: TGTGCCAGCATCCCCGGACAGGGCGTATGGGGCAATCAGCCCCAGCATTTT.

This clonotype was recorded at least ten times. The V call is TRBV7-6, the J call TRBJ1-1, with D unresolved. Trimming pared 3 bases from V and 0 bases from J, leaving 8 bases between. Per the germline V gene, CDR1 is SGHVS and CDR2 is FNYEAQ. The CDR3 runs to 14 residues. The CDR3 protein is CASSLVGLNTEAFF. CDR3 nucleotide sequence: TGTGCCAGCAGCTTGGTGGGTCTGAACACTGAAGCTTTCTTT.

This clonotype was recorded many times. J is TRBJ2-7 and V is TRBV19; tentatively, D is TRBD2 (6 bases). This CDR3 comprises 14 residues. CDR1 and CDR2 from the germline V gene are LNHDA and SQIVND (reference sequence). V was cut by 4 bases and J by 5 bases, with 15 bases left in between. The CDR3 nucleotides are TGTGCCAGTAGTAGCGGGGATGCGATCGACGAGCAGTACTTC. This gives the protein CASSSGDAIDEQYF.

This clonotype was seen many times. This chain joins TRBV24-1 and TRBJ2-3; the match to TRBD1 covers 11 bases. The CDR3 has 16 residues. Trimming at V came to 4 bases and at J to 14 bases, leaving 16 bases not matched to a gene. Germline CDR1 and CDR2: KGHDR and SFDVKD. CDR3 region: CATSDRTGGGTFHRYF. Here the CDR3 DNA reads TGTGCCACCAGTGACCGGACAGGGGGCGGAACTTTCCATCGGTATTTT.

This clonotype was counted at least ten times. The chain has TRBV6-1 and TRBJ2-1; D not certain. Germline V CDR1 and CDR2: MNHNS, SASEGT. CDR3 size: 12 residues. Between the trimmed V and J ends, which lost 4 bases and 9 bases, there was a span of 10 bases. This CDR3 reads CASSGLKREQFF. CDR3 coding DNA: TGTGCCAGCAGTGGCCTTAAGCGTGAGCAGTTCTTC.

This chain's CDR3 is CASTGNYNELFF. In DNA form, the CDR3 reads TGTGCCAGCACCGGGAATTACAATGAGCTGTTTTTT. The chain combines TRBV28 with TRBJ2-2, with D maybe TRBD2 (5 bases). The V and J ends lost 7 bases and 11 bases respectively, with 14 bases between them. Germline V gene sequence: CDR1 MDHEN, CDR2 SYDVKM. This CDR3 region has 12 residues.

Of note for this clonotype: A far larger clone lies a single base away; this is likely a read error. The chain joins TRBV6-2 or TRBV6-3 to TRBJ1-2; D is perhaps TRBD1 (5 bases). Germline CDR1 and CDR2: MNHEY and SVGEGT. The V gene lost 4 bases and the J gene lost 10 bases, with 22 bases spanning the gap. The CDR3 is made up of 15 amino acids. Here the CDR3 reads CASSFPTRQGHVYTF. The CDR3 bases are TGTGCCAGCAGTTTCCCCACTCGGCAAGGACACGTCTACACCTTC.

Many counts were recorded for this clonotype. The chain links TRBV5-1 to TRBJ1-6, with D unresolved. V was cut by 5 bases and J by 7 bases, with 13 bases left in between. The germline V gene has CDR1 SGHRS and CDR2 YFSETQ. The CDR3 runs to 14 residues. The CDR3 loop is CASRSLGFNSPLHF. CDR3 nucleotides: TGCGCCAGCAGGAGCCTTGGGTTCAATTCACCCCTCCACTTT.

The chain uses TRBV3-1 and TRBJ2-5, with 7 bases fitting TRBD2. This CDR3 has 14 residues. Looked up from germline, CDR1 is LGHDT and CDR2 is YNNKEL (reference sequence). The J segment lost 7 bases and the V segment lost 0 bases, leaving 5 bases of the junction unmatched. Here the CDR3 reads CASSQEAGTWTQYF. The CDR3 DNA reads as TGTGCCAGCAGCCAAGAAGCGGGGACTTGGACCCAGTACTTC.

J is TRBJ2-3 and V is TRBV30, with D possibly called TRBD1 or TRBD2 (5 bases each). Germline V gene data show CDR1 as GTSNPN and CDR2 as SVGIG (reference sequence). The CDR3 consists of 14 residues. V dropped 0 bases and J dropped 4 bases, with 11 bases sitting between them. CDR3 residues: CAWSVGEWADTQYF. CDR3 nucleotides: TGTGCCTGGAGTGTGGGGGAGTGGGCAGATACGCAGTATTTT.

This clonotype came up many times. The genes are TRBV6-2 or TRBV6-3 and TRBJ2-2; D not resolved. This CDR3 region has 16 residues. Trimming removed 6 bases at V and 1 base at J, with 15 bases between. Germline values: CDR1 MNHEY, CDR2 SVGEGT. The CDR3 DNA is TGTGCCAGCAGCCCCCGGAGCCCCCTGAACACCGGGGAGCTGTTTTTT. Its translation: CASSPRSPLNTGELFF.

In the case of this clonotype: With a far larger clone one base away, a read error is the likely cause. This chain joins TRBV6-4 and TRBJ1-4; the D gene is possibly TRBD1 (5 bases). There are 14 residues in the CDR3. Germline V gene sequence: CDR1 MRHNA, CDR2 SNTAGT. CDR3 amino acids: CARSEALGVGKLFF. Written as DNA, the CDR3 is TGTGCCAGAAGTGAAGCGCTGGGGGTTGGTAAACTGTTTTTT.

This clonotype was observed at least ten times. This chain connects TRBV6-1 to TRBJ2-7; TRBD1 aligns across 8 bases. Looked up from germline, CDR1 is MNHNS and CDR2 is SASEGT. The CDR3 totals 15 residues. The junction had 3 bases not matched to a gene; V was cut back by 2 bases and J by 0 bases. This CDR3 is CASSEPGQVSYEQYF. The CDR3 DNA follows: TGTGCCAGCAGTGAACCGGGACAGGTCTCCTACGAGCAGTACTTC.

By share of the sample, this clonotype is medium-sized. The chain employs TRBV28 and TRBJ2-7; 9 nucleotides agree with TRBD1. The germline V gene has CDR1 MDHEN and CDR2 SYDVKM. V was pared by 7 bases and J by 0 bases, with 7 bases of the junction left unmatched. This CDR3 contains 15 residues. DNA of the CDR3: TGTGCCAGCACCAATGGACAGGGGTACTCCTACGAGCAGTACTTC. It yields the protein CASTNGQGYSYEQYF.

By share, this clonotype counts as medium-sized. The chain recombines TRBV20-1 with TRBJ1-2; 9 bases are a match to TRBD1. The CDR3 has 12 amino acids. Per germline, CDR1 DFQATT and CDR2 SNEGSKA (reference sequence). V shed 6 bases, J shed 6 bases, and the junction held 5 bases outside the gene matches. For the CDR3, the DNA is TGCAGTGCGCCGGGACAGGGACATGGCTACACCTTC. This translates into CSAPGQGHGYTF.

This clonotype was counted at least ten times. The V gene is TRBV5-4, the J gene TRBJ1-5, with D perhaps matching TRBD1 (5 bases). Per the germline V gene, CDR1 is SGHNT and CDR2 is YYREEE (reference sequence). The CDR3 runs to 13 residues. V was clipped by 4 bases and J by 4 bases, with 9 bases between them. The CDR3 loop is CASSRGPNQPQHF. CDR3 nucleotide sequence: TGTGCCAGCAGCCGGGGACCTAATCAGCCCCAGCATTTT.

About this clonotype itself: Germline and junction disagree at one end, which may indicate a read error. The chain recombines TRBV6-2 or TRBV6-3 with TRBJ2-1, with 7 positions matching TRBD2. This CDR3 is 14 amino acids long. Germline CDR1 MNHEY, CDR2 SVGEGT. Here the CDR3 reads CANSCLAEYNEQFF. The DNA for the CDR3 is TGTGCCAACAGTTGTCTAGCGGAATACAATGAGCAGTTCTTC.

This clonotype has only a few counts. This is likely an artifact of a read error, given a far larger clone one base away. Written as DNA, the CDR3 is TGTGCCAGCATTTACTCGAAGGTCCCAGGGTGGGACGAGCAGTACTTC. Its protein product is CASIYSKVPGWDEQYF. This rearrangement joins TRBV6-9 to TRBJ2-7; a possible D gene is TRBD1 (5 bases). V was pared by 7 bases and J by 5 bases, with 24 bases between. Germline assignment: CDR1 MNHGY and CDR2 SVAAGI. CDR3 length equals 16 residues.

This clonotype has ten or more counts. CDR3 region: CASSQDSVSYEQYF. The DNA for the CDR3 is TGTGCCAGCAGCCAAGATTCGGTTTCCTACGAGCAGTACTTC. The rearrangement links TRBV4-2 to TRBJ2-7; no firm D call. Germline values: CDR1 LGHNA, CDR2 YNFKEQ. Trimming removed 0 bases at V and 1 base at J, with 7 bases between. The CDR3 contains 14 residues.